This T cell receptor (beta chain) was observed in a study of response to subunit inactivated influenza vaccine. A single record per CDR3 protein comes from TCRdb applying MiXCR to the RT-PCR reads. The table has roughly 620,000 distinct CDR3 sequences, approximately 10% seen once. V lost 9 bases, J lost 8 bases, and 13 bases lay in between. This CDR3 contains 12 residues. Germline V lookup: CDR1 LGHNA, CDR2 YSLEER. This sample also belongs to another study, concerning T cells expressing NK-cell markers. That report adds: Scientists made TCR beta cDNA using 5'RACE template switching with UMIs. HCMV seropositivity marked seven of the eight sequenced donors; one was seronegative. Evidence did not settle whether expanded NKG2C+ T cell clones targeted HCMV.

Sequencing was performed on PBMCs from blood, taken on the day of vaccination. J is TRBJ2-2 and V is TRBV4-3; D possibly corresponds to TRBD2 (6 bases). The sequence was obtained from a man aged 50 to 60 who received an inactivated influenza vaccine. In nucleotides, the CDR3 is TGCGCCAGTTCGGGGGATTCGGGGGAGCTGTTTTTT. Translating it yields CASSGDSGELFF.